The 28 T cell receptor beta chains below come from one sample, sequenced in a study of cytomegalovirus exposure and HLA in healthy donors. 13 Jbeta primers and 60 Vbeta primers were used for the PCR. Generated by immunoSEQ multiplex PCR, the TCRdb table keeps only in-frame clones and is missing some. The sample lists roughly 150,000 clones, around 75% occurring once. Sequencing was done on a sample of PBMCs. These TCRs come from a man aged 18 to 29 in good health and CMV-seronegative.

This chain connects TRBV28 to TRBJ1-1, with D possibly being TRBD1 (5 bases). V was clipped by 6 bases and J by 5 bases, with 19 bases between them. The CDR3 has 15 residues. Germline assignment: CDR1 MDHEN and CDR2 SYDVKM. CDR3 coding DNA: TGTGCCAGCAGACTTGGGTGGGGACGGGGGACTGAAGCTTTCTTT. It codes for CASRLGWGRGTEAFF.

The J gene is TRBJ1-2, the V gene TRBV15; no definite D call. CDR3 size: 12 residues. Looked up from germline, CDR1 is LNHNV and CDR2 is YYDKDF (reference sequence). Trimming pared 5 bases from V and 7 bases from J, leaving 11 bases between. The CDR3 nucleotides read TGTGCCACCAGCTCACGGGGAGTTGGCTACACCTTC. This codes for CATSSRGVGYTF.

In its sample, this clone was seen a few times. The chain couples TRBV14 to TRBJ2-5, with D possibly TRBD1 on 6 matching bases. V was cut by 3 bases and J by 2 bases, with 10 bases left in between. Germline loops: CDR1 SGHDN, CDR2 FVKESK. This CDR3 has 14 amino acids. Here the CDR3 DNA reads TGTGCCAGCAGCCACTGGGACAATCAAGAGACCCAGTACTTC. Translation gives CASSHWDNQETQYF.

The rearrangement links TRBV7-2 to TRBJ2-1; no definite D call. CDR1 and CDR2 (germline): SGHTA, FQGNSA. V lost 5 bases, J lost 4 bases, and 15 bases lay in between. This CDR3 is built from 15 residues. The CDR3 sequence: CASSQNSLGYNEQFF. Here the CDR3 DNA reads TGTGCCAGCAGCCAAAACTCCCTCGGGTACAATGAGCAGTTCTTC.

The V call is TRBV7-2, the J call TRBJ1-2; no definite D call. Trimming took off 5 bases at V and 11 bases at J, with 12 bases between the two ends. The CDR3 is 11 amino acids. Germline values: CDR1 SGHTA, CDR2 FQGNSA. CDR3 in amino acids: CASSIRGLYTF. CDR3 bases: TGTGCCAGCAGCATAAGAGGGTTGTACACCTTC.

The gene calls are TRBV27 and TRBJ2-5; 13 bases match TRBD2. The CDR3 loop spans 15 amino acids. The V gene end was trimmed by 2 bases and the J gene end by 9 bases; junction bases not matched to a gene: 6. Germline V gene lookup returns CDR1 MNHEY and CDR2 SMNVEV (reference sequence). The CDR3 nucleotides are TGTGCCAGCAGTTTAGGACTAGCGGGAGTGGGGGCCCAGTACTTC. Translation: CASSLGLAGVGAQYF.

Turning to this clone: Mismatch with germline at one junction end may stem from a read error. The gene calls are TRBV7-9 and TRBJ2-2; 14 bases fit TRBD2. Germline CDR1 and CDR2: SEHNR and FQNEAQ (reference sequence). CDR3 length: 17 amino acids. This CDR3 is CSSSLGLAGVGTGELFF. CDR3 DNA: TGTTCCAGCAGCTTGGGACTAGCGGGAGTTGGGACCGGGGAGCTGTTTTTT.

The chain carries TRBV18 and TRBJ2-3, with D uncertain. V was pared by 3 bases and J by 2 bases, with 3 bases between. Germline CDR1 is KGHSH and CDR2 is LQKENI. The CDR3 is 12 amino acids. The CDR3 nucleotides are TGTGCCAGCTCACCTAACACAGATACGCAGTATTTT. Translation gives CASSPNTDTQYF. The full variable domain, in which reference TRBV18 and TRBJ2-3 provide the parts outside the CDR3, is NAGVMQNPRHLVRRRGQEARLRCSPMKGHSHVYWYRQLPEEGLKFMVYLQKENIIDESGMPKERFSAEFPKEGPSILRIQQVVRGDSAAYFCASSPNTDTQYFGPGTRLTVL.

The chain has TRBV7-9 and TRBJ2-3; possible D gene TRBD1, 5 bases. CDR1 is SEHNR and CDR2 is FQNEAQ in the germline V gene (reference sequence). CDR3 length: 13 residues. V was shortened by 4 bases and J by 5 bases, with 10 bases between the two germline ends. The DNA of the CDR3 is TGTGCCAGCAGCTCACAGGTTAGAGATACGCAGTATTTT. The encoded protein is CASSSQVRDTQYF.

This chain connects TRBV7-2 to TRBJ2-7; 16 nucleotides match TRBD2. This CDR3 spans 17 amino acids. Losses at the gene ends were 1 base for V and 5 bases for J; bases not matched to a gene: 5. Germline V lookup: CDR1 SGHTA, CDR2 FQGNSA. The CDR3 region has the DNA TGTGCCAGCAGCTTAGTGGGACTAGCGGGAGGGGGCGACGAGCAGTACTTC. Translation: CASSLVGLAGGGDEQYF.

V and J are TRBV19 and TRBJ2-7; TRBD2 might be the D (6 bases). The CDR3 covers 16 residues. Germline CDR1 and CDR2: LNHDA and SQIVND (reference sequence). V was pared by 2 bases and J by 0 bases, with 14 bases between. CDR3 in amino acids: CASSISGQGSSYEQYF. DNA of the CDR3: TGTGCCAGTAGTATAAGCGGGCAGGGTAGCTCCTACGAGCAGTACTTC. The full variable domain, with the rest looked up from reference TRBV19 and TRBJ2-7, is DGGITQSPKYLFRKEGQNVTLSCEQNLNHDAMYWYRQDPGQGLRLIYYSQIVNDFQKGDIAEGYSVSREKKESFPLTVTSAQKNPTAFYLCASSISGQGSSYEQYFGPGTRLTVT.

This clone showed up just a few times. The CDR3, as DNA: TGTGCCCACAGTCCAGGGGTACGAAACACCATATATTTT. It encodes CAHSPGVRNTIYF. The chain links TRBV30 to TRBJ1-3, with D perhaps TRBD1 (6 bases). V lost 8 bases, J lost 5 bases, and 16 bases lay in between. CDR3 length: 13 residues. Per the germline V gene, CDR1 is GTSNPN and CDR2 is SVGIG (reference sequence).

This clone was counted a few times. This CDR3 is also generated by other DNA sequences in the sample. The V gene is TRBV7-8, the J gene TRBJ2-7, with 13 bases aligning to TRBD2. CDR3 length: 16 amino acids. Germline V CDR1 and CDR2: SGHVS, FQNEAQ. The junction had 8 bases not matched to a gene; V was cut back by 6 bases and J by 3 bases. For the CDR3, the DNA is TGTGCCAGCAGTCCCTACAGACTAGCGGGGGGCTACGAGCAGTACTTC. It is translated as CASSPYRLAGGYEQYF.

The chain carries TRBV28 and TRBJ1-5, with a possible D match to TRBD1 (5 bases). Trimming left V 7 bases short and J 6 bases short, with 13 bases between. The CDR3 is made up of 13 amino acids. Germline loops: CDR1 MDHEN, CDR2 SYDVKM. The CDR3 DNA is TGTGCCAGCACGTACACAGGAAGTCAGCCCCAGCATTTT. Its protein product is CASTYTGSQPQHF.

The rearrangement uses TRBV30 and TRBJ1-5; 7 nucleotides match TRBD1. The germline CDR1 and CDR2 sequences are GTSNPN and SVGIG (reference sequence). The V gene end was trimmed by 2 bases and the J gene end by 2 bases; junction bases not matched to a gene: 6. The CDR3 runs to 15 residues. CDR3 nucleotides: TGTGCCTGGAGTCCCGGACAGGTGGGCAATCAGCCCCAGCATTTT. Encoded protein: CAWSPGQVGNQPQHF.

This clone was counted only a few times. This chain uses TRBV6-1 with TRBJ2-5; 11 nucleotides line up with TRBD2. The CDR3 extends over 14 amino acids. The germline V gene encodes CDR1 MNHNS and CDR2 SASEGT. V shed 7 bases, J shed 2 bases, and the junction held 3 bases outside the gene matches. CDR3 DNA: TGTGCCAGCAAGGGACTAGCGGTTCAAGAGACCCAGTACTTC. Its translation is CASKGLAVQETQYF.

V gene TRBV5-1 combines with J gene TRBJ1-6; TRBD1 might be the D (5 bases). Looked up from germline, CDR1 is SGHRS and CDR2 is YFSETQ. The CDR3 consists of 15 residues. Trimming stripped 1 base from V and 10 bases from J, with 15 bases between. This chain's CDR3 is CASSLIVDGGSPLHF. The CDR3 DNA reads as TGCGCCAGCAGCTTGATAGTAGACGGGGGGTCACCCCTCCACTTT.

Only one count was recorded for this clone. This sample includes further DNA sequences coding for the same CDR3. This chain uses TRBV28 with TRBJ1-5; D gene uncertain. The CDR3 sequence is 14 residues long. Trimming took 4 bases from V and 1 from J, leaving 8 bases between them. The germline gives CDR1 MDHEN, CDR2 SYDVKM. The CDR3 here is CASSSGGSNQPQHF. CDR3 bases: TGTGCCAGCAGTTCCGGAGGGAGCAATCAGCCCCAGCATTTT.

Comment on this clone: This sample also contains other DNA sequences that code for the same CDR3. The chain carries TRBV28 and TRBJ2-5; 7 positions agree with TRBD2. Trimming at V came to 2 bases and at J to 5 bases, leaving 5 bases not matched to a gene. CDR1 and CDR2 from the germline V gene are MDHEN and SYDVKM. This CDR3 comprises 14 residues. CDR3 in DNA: TGTGCCAGCAGTTTACCGGGAGGAGGGGAGACCCAGTACTTC. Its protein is CASSLPGGGETQYF.

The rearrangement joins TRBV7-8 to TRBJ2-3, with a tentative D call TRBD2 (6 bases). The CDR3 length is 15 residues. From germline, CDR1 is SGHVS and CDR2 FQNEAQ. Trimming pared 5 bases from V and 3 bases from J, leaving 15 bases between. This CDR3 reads CASSVDREWTDTQYF. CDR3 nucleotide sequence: TGTGCCAGCAGCGTTGACCGGGAGTGGACAGATACGCAGTATTTT.

The CDR3, as DNA: TGTGCCAGCAGCTTTGCCAGGGACTCAACGACTAGCACAGATACGCAGTATTTT. It encodes CASSFARDSTTSTDTQYF. V is TRBV7-2 and J is TRBJ2-3; D may be TRBD2 (6 bases). The V and J ends lost 3 bases and 0 bases respectively, with 19 bases between them. The germline V gene has CDR1 SGHTA and CDR2 FQGNSA. The CDR3 extends over 18 amino acids.

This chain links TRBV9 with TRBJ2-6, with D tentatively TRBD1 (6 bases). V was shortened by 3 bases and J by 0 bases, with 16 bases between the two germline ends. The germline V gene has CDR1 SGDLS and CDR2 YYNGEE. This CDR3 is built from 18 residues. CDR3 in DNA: TGTGCCAGCAGCGCCCGGACAGTTCAGCCCTCTGGGGCCAACGTCCTGACTTTC. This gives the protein CASSARTVQPSGANVLTF.

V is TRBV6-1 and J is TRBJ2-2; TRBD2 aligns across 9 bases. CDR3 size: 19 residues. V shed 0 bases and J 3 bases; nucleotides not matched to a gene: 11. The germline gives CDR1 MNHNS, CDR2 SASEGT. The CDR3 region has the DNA TGTGCCAGCAGTGAAGCGCTTCAGTATGGCGGGAGGGACACCGGGGAGCTGTTTTTT. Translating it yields CASSEALQYGGRDTGELFF.

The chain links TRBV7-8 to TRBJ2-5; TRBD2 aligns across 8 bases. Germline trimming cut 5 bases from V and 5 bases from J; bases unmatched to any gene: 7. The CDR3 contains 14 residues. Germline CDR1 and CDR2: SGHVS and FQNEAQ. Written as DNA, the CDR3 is TGTGCCAGCAGCCGACTAGCGTTCAGGGAGACCCAGTACTTC. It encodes CASSRLAFRETQYF.

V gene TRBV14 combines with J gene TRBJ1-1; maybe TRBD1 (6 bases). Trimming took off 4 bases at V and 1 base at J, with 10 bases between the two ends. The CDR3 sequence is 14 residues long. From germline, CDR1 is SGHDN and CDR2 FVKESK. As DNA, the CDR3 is TGTGCCAGCAGCCCACAGGGCTCGAACACTGAAGCTTTCTTT. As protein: CASSPQGSNTEAFF.

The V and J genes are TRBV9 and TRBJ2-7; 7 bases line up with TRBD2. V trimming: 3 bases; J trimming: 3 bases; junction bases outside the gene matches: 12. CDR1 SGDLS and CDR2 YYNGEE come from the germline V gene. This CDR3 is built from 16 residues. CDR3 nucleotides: TGTGCCAGCAGCGAGGGAGGGCAGGGAGGTATCTACGAGCAGTACTTC. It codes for CASSEGGQGGIYEQYF.

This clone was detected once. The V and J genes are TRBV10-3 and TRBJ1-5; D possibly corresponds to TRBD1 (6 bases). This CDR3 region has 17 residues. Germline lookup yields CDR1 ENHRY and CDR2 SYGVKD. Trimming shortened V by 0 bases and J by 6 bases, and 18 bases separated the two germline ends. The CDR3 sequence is CAISESGGQPSGQPQHF. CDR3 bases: TGTGCCATCAGTGAGTCAGGGGGACAACCGAGCGGTCAGCCCCAGCATTTT.

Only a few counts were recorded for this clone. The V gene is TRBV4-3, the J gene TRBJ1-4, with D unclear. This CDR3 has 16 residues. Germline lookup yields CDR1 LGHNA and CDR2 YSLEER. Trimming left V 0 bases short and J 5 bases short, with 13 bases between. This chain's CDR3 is CASSQDPPTINEKLFF. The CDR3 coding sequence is TGCGCCAGCAGCCAAGATCCCCCTACCATCAATGAAAAACTGTTTTTT.